This T cell receptor beta chain stems from a study of PD-1 blockade in classical Hodgkin lymphoma. Time point of the sample: cycle 4 day 1 (C4D1), after more than 5 weeks of nivolumab. Relapse was seen in all patients after autologous stem cell transplantation, and brentuximab vedotin exposure was variable. The repertoire was sequenced with immunoSEQ multiplex PCR; TCRdb's copy has only in-frame clones and lacks some. The sample includes 100,000 to 120,000 clones, roughly 90% seen only once; the top ten take around 20%. From germline, CDR1 is MDHEN and CDR2 SYDVKM. V dropped 5 bases and J dropped 4 bases, with 27 bases sitting between them. The CDR3 is 19 amino acids. Concerning this clone: Its target is not known.

Notes on the study in general: It was among complete responders that baseline diversity resembled that of newly diagnosed patients.

The starting material was peripheral blood mononuclear cells (PBMCs), obtained before the fourth cycle of nivolumab. The gene calls are TRBV28 and TRBJ2-1; no clear D. The sequence was collected from a human donor with classical Hodgkin lymphoma. The CDR3 spells CASSDRRLRASTRYNEQFF. In DNA, the CDR3 is TGTGCCAGCAGTGACCGACGGCTTAGGGCTTCCACTCGATACAATGAGCAGTTCTTC.